Shown below are 29 T cell receptor beta chains from a single sample sequenced in a study of vaccination and CD4 T cells after COVID-19. Sequencing of the DNA from cultured CD4+ T cells was carried out with the Oncomine TCR Beta short-read assay. TCRdb independently ran MiXCR on the PCR reads; one entry per CDR3 protein. This sample carries just under 20,000 distinct CDR3 sequences, 45% to 50% of them seen once, and the ten largest clones take 4%. The antigens these receptors bind are not known. As for treatment: roughly 10-day PBMC culture with coronavirus spike peptide pools or control peptides (ViraFEST assay). Sequenced material: CD4+ T cells from blood, cultured in vitro, taken before SARS-CoV-2 vaccination. The receptors were gathered from a human donor who had recovered from COVID-19.

The chain couples TRBV7-2 to TRBJ1-2, with 7 bases fitting TRBD1. J gave up 8 bases and V 5 bases, and 14 bases lay outside the gene matches. The germline CDR1 and CDR2 sequences are SGHTA and FQGNSA. This CDR3 has 15 amino acids. The CDR3: CASSASRGQAGGYTF. DNA for the CDR3: TGTGCCAGCAGCGCAAGCCGCGGACAGGCCGGAGGCTACACCTTC.

The V call is TRBV6-1, the J call TRBJ1-6; TRBD1 agrees at 8 bases. The germline V gene has CDR1 MNHNS and CDR2 SASEGT. This CDR3 comprises 15 residues. V lost 3 bases to trimming and J lost 10 bases; unmatched junction nucleotides: 8. CDR3 loop: CASSEAGGATSPLHF. The CDR3 bases are TGTGCCAGCAGTGAGGCAGGGGGCGCGACCTCACCCCTCCACTTT.

V and J are TRBV18 and TRBJ2-7, with 7 bases aligning to TRBD2. The CDR3 spans 14 residues. CDR1 and CDR2 from the germline V gene are KGHSH and LQKENI. J lost 3 bases, V lost 3 bases, and 5 bases had no gene match. This chain's CDR3 is CASSPTAGVYEQYF. The DNA for the CDR3 is TGTGCCAGCTCACCTACTGCGGGGGTCTACGAGCAGTACTTC.

This chain connects TRBV4-2 to TRBJ1-1; D possibly corresponds to TRBD1 (5 bases). Trimming shortened V by 3 bases and J by 8 bases, and 13 bases separated the two germline ends. This CDR3 region has 13 residues. Germline loops: CDR1 LGHNA, CDR2 YNFKEQ. This CDR3 is CASSHNVQAEAFF. The CDR3 coding sequence is TGTGCCAGCAGCCACAACGTACAGGCAGAAGCTTTCTTT.

This clonotype was detected only once. The V gene is TRBV6-2 or TRBV6-3, the J gene TRBJ2-7, with 8 nucleotides matching TRBD1. The CDR3 is 16 residues long. Trimming at V came to 5 bases and at J to 5 bases, leaving 14 bases not matched to a gene. CDR1 MNHEY and CDR2 SVGEGT come from the germline V gene. CDR3 DNA: TGTGCCAGCAGTGGCCGACAGGGGATCATATCCGACGAGCAGTACTTC. Its protein is CASSGRQGIISDEQYF.

The V gene is TRBV7-2, the J gene TRBJ1-2; 9 nucleotides agree with TRBD1. Per germline, CDR1 SGHTA and CDR2 FQGNSA. The length of the CDR3 is 15 residues. V lost 5 bases and J lost 4; bases outside the gene matches: 8. CDR3 sequence reads: CASSVGQGIIYGYTF. The CDR3 DNA is TGTGCCAGCAGCGTTGGACAGGGGATCATCTATGGCTACACCTTC.

The chain is built from TRBV10-3 and TRBJ1-2; TRBD1 matches at 11 bases. This CDR3 is built from 15 residues. V was pared by 5 bases and J by 5 bases, with 7 bases of the junction left unmatched. Germline V CDR1 and CDR2: ENHRY, SYGVKD. CDR3 nucleotide sequence: TGTGCCATCAGTCCCGGGACAGGGGGTGAATATGGCTACACCTTC. This encodes CAISPGTGGEYGYTF.

The chain couples TRBV19 to TRBJ1-2; D remains ambiguous. The V end lost 4 bases, the J end lost 4 bases, and 10 bases lay between the germline ends. The V gene's germline CDR1 is LNHDA and CDR2 SQIVND (reference sequence). This CDR3 contains 13 residues. This chain's CDR3 is CASSTEQSYGYTF. The CDR3 nucleotides read TGTGCCAGTAGTACGGAACAGAGCTATGGCTACACCTTC.

The chain joins TRBV6-1 to TRBJ2-3; 11 bases agree with TRBD2. Germline CDR1 MNHNS, CDR2 SASEGT. The CDR3 sequence is 15 residues long. Losses at the gene ends were 6 bases for V and 3 bases for J; bases not matched to a gene: 5. CDR3 nucleotide sequence: TGTGCCAGCAGACTTAGCGGGGGGGCGACAGATACGCAGTATTTT. Translation: CASRLSGGATDTQYF.

The chain is built from TRBV7-8 and TRBJ1-5; 7 bases map to TRBD1. V trimming: 0 bases; J trimming: 6 bases; junction bases outside the gene matches: 11. CDR3 length: 17 amino acids. Germline assignment: CDR1 SGHVS and CDR2 FQNEAQ. CDR3 in amino acids: CASSLASNRGGSQPQHF. As DNA, the CDR3 is TGTGCCAGCAGCTTAGCGAGCAACAGGGGAGGGAGTCAGCCCCAGCATTTT.

This rearrangement joins TRBV6-1 to TRBJ1-1; a weak D match, TRBD1 (5 bases). From germline, CDR1 is MNHNS and CDR2 SASEGT. CDR3 length: 13 amino acids. V was clipped by 5 bases and J by 8 bases, with 15 bases between them. As DNA, the CDR3 is TGTGCCAGCAGTAAAACCGGGACTGGGGAAGCTTTCTTT. This codes for CASSKTGTGEAFF.

This chain uses TRBV6-5 with TRBJ1-2, with 9 bases identical to TRBD1. This CDR3 region has 20 residues. Germline loops: CDR1 MNHEY, CDR2 SVGAGI. V lost 0 bases and J lost 2; bases outside the gene matches: 16. The CDR3 DNA sequence: TGTGCCAGCAGTTACTCCACCCGAGCCCCCACAGGGGGCCACAACTATGGCTACACCTTC. Protein: CASSYSTRAPTGGHNYGYTF.

Concerning this clonotype: The junction does not match germline at one end; this may be a read error. The chain recombines TRBV6-1 with TRBJ1-3; possible D gene TRBD1, 5 bases. CDR1 and CDR2 from the germline V gene are MNHNS and SASEGT. The CDR3 length is 16 residues. CDR3 residues: CASSQTPTASGNTLYF. The DNA for the CDR3 is TGTGCCAGCAGTCAGACGCCGACAGCCTCTGGAAACACCTTATATTTT.

The chain uses TRBV28 and TRBJ2-7; the D gene is possibly TRBD1 (5 bases). Germline V CDR1 and CDR2: MDHEN, SYDVKM. The length of the CDR3 is 12 residues. The ends were cut back, 8 bases at V and 1 base at J, with 9 bases in the middle. The CDR3: CASGSGSYEQYF. CDR3 in DNA: TGTGCCAGCGGATCAGGGTCCTACGAGCAGTACTTC. Full variable domain (remainder filled in from reference TRBV28 and TRBJ2-7): DVKVTQSSRYLVKRTGEKVFLECVQDMDHENMFWYRQDPGLGLRLIYFSYDVKMKEKGDIPEGYSVSREKKERFSLILESASTNQTSMYLCASGSGSYEQYFGPGTRLTVT.

The V call is TRBV27, the J call TRBJ2-2; 12 bases align to TRBD2. The CDR3 covers 16 residues. Losses at the gene ends were 6 bases for V and 6 bases for J; bases not matched to a gene: 8. Germline V CDR1 and CDR2: MNHEY, SMNVEV (reference sequence). In DNA, the CDR3 is TGTGCCAGCAGCCATGGACTAGCGGGACGCCCCGGGGAGCTGTTTTTT. This codes for CASSHGLAGRPGELFF.

This clonotype was counted only a few times. The chain is built from TRBV6-2 or TRBV6-3 and TRBJ2-7; D may be TRBD1 (5 bases). The V gene's germline CDR1 is MNHEY and CDR2 SVGEGT. Trimming cost V 8 bases and J 2 bases, with 19 bases left between them. The length of the CDR3 is 15 residues. The CDR3 region is CASPSVYRFPYEQYF. The CDR3 DNA reads TGTGCCAGCCCCTCCGTCTACAGGTTCCCCTACGAGCAGTACTTC.

The CDR3 sequence is CASSRTGPSHYGYTF. CDR3 DNA: TGTGCCAGCAGCCGGACAGGGCCTTCTCACTATGGCTACACCTTC. V usage is TRBV11-3 and J usage is TRBJ1-2; 8 positions agree with TRBD1. V shed 5 bases, J shed 3 bases, and the junction held 8 bases outside the gene matches. Per germline, CDR1 SGHNT and CDR2 YENEEA. The CDR3 has 15 residues.

The chain uses TRBV28 and TRBJ1-5; TRBD1 agrees at 10 bases. The CDR3 is 17 amino acids. Germline-derived CDR1 and CDR2 are MDHEN and SYDVKM. The V and J ends lost 5 bases and 6 bases, in that order; junction bases with no gene match: 13. CDR3 sequence: CASSKIGTGEVIQPQHF. The DNA of the CDR3 is TGTGCCAGCAGTAAAATAGGGACAGGGGAGGTCATTCAGCCCCAGCATTTT.

This clonotype was counted between two and nine times. The gene calls are TRBV20-1 and TRBJ2-7; no clear D. The germline V gene has CDR1 DFQATT and CDR2 SNEGSKA (reference sequence). V lost 4 bases and J 4 bases, leaving 14 bases between the germline ends. CDR3 length: 13 amino acids. Here the CDR3 DNA reads TGCAGTGCTACCGACAAGTCAGAGTACGAGCAGTACTTC. This codes for CSATDKSEYEQYF.

For the CDR3, the DNA is TGTGCCAGCAGCTTAGGGCAGGGCTATGGCTACACCTTC. This encodes CASSLGQGYGYTF. The rearrangement links TRBV11-2 to TRBJ1-2, with a weak D call TRBD1 (5 bases). Trimming stripped 1 base from V and 4 bases from J, with 7 bases between. The CDR3 extends over 13 amino acids. Germline assignment: CDR1 SGHAT and CDR2 FQNNGV.

The CDR3 protein is CSVVETGGRSNQPQHF. The CDR3 region has the DNA TGCAGCGTTGTTGAGACAGGGGGTCGGAGCAATCAGCCCCAGCATTTT. The rearrangement joins TRBV29-1 to TRBJ1-5; 9 bases align to TRBD1. Germline-derived CDR1 and CDR2 are SQVTM and ANQGSEA. Trimming removed 4 bases from V and 1 base from J; junction bases left unmatched: 8. CDR3 size: 16 residues. The entire variable domain, with the rest obtained from reference TRBV29-1 and TRBJ1-5, is as follows: SAVISQKPSRDICQRGTSLTIQCQVDSQVTMMFWYRQQPGQSLTLIATANQGSEATYESGFVIDKFPISRPNLTFSTLTVSNMSPEDSSIYLCSVVETGGRSNQPQHFGDGTRLSIL.

The chain has TRBV5-1 and TRBJ2-5, with 16 bases lining up with TRBD2. Per germline, CDR1 SGHRS and CDR2 YFSETQ. The V and J ends lost 0 bases and 8 bases, in that order; junction bases with no gene match: 4. The CDR3 is 16 residues long. The CDR3 spells CASSLVGTSGRATQYF. CDR3 bases: TGCGCCAGCAGCTTGGTCGGGACTAGCGGGAGGGCCACCCAGTACTTC.

This chain connects TRBV6-5 to TRBJ1-5; no definite D call. Germline CDR1 is MNHEY and CDR2 is SVGAGI. Deletions cut 0 bases from V and 6 bases from J, with 15 bases between. The length of the CDR3 is 16 residues. CDR3 nucleotides: TGTGCCAGCAGTTACTCTGGGCCTCCCCCCGGTCAGCCCCAGCATTTT. This codes for CASSYSGPPPGQPQHF.

The rearrangement joins TRBV11-3 to TRBJ2-1; TRBD2 aligns across 11 bases. CDR3 size: 15 residues. From germline, CDR1 is SGHNT and CDR2 YENEEA. V gave up 5 bases and J gave up 3 bases; unmatched junction bases: 3. The chain's CDR3 is CASSRSGGVYNEQFF. The CDR3 DNA reads as TGTGCCAGCAGCCGTAGCGGGGGGGTCTACAATGAGCAGTTCTTC.

V and J are TRBV20-1 and TRBJ2-5; 8 bases align to TRBD2. CDR3 length: 15 residues. J was trimmed by 9 bases and V by 2 bases; bases with no gene match: 14. The germline V gene has CDR1 DFQATT and CDR2 SNEGSKA (reference sequence). The CDR3 DNA reads TGCAGTGCTAGATCACCGGGACTAGGGGCTTTGGCCCAGTACTTC. The encoded protein is CSARSPGLGALAQYF.

The chain links TRBV20-1 to TRBJ1-2; D might be TRBD1 (5 bases). CDR1 DFQATT and CDR2 SNEGSKA come from the germline V gene (reference sequence). V gave up 5 bases and J gave up 2 bases, with 12 bases separating them. This CDR3 has 13 amino acids. The DNA of the CDR3 is TGCAGTGCTCCCCCCGCAGGGAACTATGGCTACACCTTC. Encoded protein: CSAPPAGNYGYTF.

This clonotype was detected only a few times. This chain connects TRBV7-9 to TRBJ1-2, with D unresolved. This CDR3 is built from 13 residues. In germline, CDR1 is SEHNR, CDR2 FQNEAQ (reference sequence). The V end was cut by 0 bases, the J end by 5 bases, with 7 bases between. The CDR3 sequence is CASSLALEYGYTF. DNA for the CDR3: TGTGCCAGCAGCTTAGCGCTGGAGTATGGCTACACCTTC.

This clonotype has a single count. This chain links TRBV11-2 with TRBJ2-3, with 14 bases aligning to TRBD2. The V and J ends lost 4 bases and 14 bases, in that order; junction bases with no gene match: 8. CDR1 is SGHAT and CDR2 is FQNNGV in the germline V gene. The CDR3 totals 14 residues. CDR3 nucleotide sequence: TGTGCCAGCAGCTCCGGGACTAGCGGGAGACCTCCGTATTTT. Protein product: CASSSGTSGRPPYF.

The rearrangement uses TRBV6-2 or TRBV6-3 and TRBJ1-1; D unresolved. The CDR3 is made up of 11 amino acids. Germline V CDR1 and CDR2: MNHEY, SVGEGT. The V end lost 5 bases, the J end lost 7 bases, and 8 bases lay between the germline ends. This CDR3 is CASSQTGEAFF. The CDR3 DNA is TGTGCCAGCAGTCAGACCGGTGAAGCTTTCTTT.